This TCR beta chain comes out of a study of response to subunit inactivated influenza vaccine. A remark on this clonotype: The antigen is unknown.

Whole-study findings and limits: T cells newly recruited by each seasonal influenza vaccination are few, the authors suggested.

One entry per CDR3 protein results from TCRdb running MiXCR on the RT-PCR reads. Of about 500,000 distinct CDR3 sequences in the sample, about 15% were seen once. Trimming removed 6 bases from V and 6 bases from J; junction bases left unmatched: 9. CDR1 and CDR2 (germline): MNHEY, SMNVEV (reference sequence). The CDR3 has 15 amino acids. The receptor's source is a man aged 50-75 years who received an inactivated influenza vaccine. The sample consisted of CD4+ T cells sorted from PBMCs, taken less than 30 months after vaccination. This sequence joins TRBV27 and TRBJ2-3, with 10 bases identical to TRBD2. For the CDR3, the DNA is TGTGCCAGCAGACCAGCGGGGGGGCCGGCCGATACGCAGTATTTT. It codes for CASRPAGGPADTQYF.